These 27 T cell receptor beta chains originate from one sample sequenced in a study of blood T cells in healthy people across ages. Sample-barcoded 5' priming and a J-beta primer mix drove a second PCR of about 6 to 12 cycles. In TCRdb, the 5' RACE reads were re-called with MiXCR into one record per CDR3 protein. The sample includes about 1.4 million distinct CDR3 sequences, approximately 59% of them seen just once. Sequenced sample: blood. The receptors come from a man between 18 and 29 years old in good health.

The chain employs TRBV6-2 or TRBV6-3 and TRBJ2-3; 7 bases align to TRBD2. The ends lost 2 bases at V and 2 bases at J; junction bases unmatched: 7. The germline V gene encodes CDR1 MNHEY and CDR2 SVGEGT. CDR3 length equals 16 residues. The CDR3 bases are TGTGCCAGCAGTTACGGGGAGGGTCGATTCACAGATACGCAGTATTTT. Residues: CASSYGEGRFTDTQYF.

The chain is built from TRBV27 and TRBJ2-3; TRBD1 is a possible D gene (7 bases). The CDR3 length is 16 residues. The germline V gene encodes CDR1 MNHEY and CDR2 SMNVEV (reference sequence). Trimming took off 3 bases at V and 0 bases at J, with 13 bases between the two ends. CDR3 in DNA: TGTGCCAGCAGTTTTTCCCCAGGGGGGAGCACAGATACGCAGTATTTT. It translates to CASSFSPGGSTDTQYF.

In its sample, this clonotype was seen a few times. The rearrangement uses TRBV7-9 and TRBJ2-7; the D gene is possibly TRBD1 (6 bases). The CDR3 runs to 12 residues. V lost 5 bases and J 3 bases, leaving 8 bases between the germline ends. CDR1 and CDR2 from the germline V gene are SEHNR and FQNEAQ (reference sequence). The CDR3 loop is CASSGGHYEQYF. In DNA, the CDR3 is TGTGCCAGCAGCGGGGGACACTACGAGCAGTACTTC. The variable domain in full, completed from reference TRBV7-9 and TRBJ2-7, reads DTGVSQNPRHKITKRGQNVTFRCDPISEHNRLYWYRQTLGQGPEFLTYFQNEAQLEKSRLLSDRFSAERPKGSFSTLEIQRTEQGDSAMYLCASSGGHYEQYFGPGTRLTVT.

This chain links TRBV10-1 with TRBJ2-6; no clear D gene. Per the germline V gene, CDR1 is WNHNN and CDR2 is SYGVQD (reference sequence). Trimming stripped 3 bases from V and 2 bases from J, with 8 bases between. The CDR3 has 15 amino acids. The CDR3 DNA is TGCGCCAGCAGTGAACCGGGCGCTGGGGCCAACGTCCTGACTTTC. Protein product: CASSEPGAGANVLTF.

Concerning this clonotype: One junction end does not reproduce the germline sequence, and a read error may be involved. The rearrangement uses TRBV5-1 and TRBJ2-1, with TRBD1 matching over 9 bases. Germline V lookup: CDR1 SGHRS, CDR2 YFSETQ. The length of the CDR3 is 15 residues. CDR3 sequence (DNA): TGCGCCAACAGCTTTGGACAGGGGATTGGCGATGAGCAGTTCTTC. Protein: CANSFGQGIGDEQFF.

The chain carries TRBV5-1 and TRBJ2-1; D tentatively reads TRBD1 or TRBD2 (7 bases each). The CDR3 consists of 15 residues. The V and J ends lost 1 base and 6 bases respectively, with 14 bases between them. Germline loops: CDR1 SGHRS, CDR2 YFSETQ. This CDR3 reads CASSLSQGGPNEQFF. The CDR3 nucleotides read TGCGCCAGCAGCTTGAGCCAGGGGGGGCCCAATGAGCAGTTCTTC.

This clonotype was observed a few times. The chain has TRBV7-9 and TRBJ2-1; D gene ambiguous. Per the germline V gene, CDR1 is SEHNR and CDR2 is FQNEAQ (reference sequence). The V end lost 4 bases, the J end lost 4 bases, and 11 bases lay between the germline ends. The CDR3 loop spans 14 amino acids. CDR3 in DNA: TGTGCCAGCAGCTCCCGTACCCCTTACAATGAGCAGTTCTTC. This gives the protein CASSSRTPYNEQFF.

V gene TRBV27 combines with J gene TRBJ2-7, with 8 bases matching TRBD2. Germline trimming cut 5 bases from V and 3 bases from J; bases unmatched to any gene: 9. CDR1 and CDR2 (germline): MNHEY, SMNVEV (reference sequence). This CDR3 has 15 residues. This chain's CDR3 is CASSPTSGLHYEQYF. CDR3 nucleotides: TGTGCCAGCAGTCCAACTAGCGGTTTACACTACGAGCAGTACTTC.

The CDR3 here is CAILEASGSPAEQFF. The CDR3 DNA reads as TGTGCCATCTTAGAGGCTAGCGGGAGCCCCGCTGAGCAGTTCTTC. This rearrangement joins TRBV10-3 to TRBJ2-1; 10 bases fit TRBD2. The CDR3 is 15 amino acids. Germline CDR1 and CDR2: ENHRY and SYGVKD. V shed 8 bases, J shed 9 bases, and the junction held 13 bases outside the gene matches.

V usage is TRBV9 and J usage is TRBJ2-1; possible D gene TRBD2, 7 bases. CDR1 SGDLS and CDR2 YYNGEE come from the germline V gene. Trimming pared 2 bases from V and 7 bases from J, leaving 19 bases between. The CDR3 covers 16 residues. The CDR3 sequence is CASSVRGASGSNEQFF. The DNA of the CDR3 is TGTGCCAGCAGCGTGAGGGGGGCTAGCGGTTCAAATGAGCAGTTCTTC.

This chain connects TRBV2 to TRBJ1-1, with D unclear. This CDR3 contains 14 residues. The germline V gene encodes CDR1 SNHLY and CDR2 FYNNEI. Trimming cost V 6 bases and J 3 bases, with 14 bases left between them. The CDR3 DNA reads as TGTGCCAGCAGGATCGGACGTAAAGACACTGAAGCTTTCTTT. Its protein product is CASRIGRKDTEAFF.

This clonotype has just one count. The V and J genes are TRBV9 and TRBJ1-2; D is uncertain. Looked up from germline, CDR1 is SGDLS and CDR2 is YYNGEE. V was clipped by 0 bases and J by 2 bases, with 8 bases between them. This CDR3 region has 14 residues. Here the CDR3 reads CASSVGMRNYGYTF. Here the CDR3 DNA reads TGTGCCAGCAGCGTAGGAATGAGAAACTATGGCTACACCTTC.

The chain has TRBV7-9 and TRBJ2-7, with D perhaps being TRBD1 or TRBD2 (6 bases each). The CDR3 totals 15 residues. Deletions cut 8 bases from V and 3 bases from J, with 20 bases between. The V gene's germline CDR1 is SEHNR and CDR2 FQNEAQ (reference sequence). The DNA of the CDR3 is TGTGCCAGCCACTCCGGGGGCGGAACACACTACGAGCAGTACTTC. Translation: CASHSGGGTHYEQYF. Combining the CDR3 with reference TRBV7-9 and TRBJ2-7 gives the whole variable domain DTGVSQNPRHKITKRGQNVTFRCDPISEHNRLYWYRQTLGQGPEFLTYFQNEAQLEKSRLLSDRFSAERPKGSFSTLEIQRTEQGDSAMYLCASHSGGGTHYEQYFGPGTRLTVT.

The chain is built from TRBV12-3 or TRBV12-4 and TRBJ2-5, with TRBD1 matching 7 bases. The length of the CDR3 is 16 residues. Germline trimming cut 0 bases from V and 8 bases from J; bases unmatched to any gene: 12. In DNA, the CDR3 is TGTGCCAGCAGTTTAGCACCGACAGGGAGTGGTAGTACCCAGTACTTC. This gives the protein CASSLAPTGSGSTQYF.

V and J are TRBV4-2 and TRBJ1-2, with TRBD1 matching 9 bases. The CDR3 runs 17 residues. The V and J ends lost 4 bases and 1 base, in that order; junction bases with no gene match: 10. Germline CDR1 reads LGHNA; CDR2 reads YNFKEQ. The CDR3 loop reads CASSPVDRGSGNYGYTF. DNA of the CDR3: TGTGCCAGCAGCCCCGTTGACAGGGGGTCTGGTAACTATGGCTACACCTTC.

The CDR3 region is CATSRDSGAYEQYF. CDR3 DNA: TGTGCCACCAGCAGAGATTCGGGAGCCTACGAGCAGTACTTC. The chain couples TRBV15 to TRBJ2-4; a possible D gene is TRBD2 (6 bases). The better agreement between TRBJ2-7 and the DNA end casts doubt on the J call. Germline lookup yields CDR1 LNHNV and CDR2 YYDKDF (reference sequence). There are 14 residues in the CDR3.

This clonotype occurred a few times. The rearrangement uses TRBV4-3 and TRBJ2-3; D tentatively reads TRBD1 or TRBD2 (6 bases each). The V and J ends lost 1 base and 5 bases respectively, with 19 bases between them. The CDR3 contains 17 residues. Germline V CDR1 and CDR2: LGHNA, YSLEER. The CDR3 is CASSQAPAGGQVDTQYF. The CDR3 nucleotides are TGCGCCAGCAGCCAAGCCCCCGCTGGGGGGCAGGTAGATACGCAGTATTTT.

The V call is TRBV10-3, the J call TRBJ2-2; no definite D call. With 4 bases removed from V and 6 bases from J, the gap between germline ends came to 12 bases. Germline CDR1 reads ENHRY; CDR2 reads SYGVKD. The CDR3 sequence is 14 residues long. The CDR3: CAISGDESAGELFF. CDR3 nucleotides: TGTGCCATCAGTGGTGATGAGAGCGCCGGGGAGCTGTTTTTT.

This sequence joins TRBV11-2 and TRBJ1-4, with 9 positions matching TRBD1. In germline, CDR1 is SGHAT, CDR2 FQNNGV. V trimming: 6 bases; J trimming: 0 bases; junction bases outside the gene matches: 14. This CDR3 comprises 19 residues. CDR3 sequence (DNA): TGTGCCAGCAGTTTCCCTCCGGGACAGGGACCCCCAACTAATGAAAAACTGTTTTTT. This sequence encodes CASSFPPGQGPPTNEKLFF.

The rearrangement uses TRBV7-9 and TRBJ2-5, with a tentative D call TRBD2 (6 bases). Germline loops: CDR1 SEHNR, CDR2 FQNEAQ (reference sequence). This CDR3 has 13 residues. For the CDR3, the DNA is TGTGCTACCCGGGGACTCCGGGTAGAGACCCAGTACTTC. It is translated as CATRGLRVETQYF.

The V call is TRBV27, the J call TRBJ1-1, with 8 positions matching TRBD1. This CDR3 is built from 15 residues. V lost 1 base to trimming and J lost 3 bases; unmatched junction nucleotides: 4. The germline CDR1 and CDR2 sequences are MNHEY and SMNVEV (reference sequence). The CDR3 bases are TGTGCCAGCAGTTTATGGACAGGGAGGCACACTGAAGCTTTCTTT. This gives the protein CASSLWTGRHTEAFF.

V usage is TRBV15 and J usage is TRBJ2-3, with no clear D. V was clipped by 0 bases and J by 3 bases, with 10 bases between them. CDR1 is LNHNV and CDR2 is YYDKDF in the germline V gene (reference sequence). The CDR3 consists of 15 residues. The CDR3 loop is CATSRDGRRTDTQYF. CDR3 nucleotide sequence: TGTGCCACCAGCAGAGATGGCAGACGTACAGATACGCAGTATTTT. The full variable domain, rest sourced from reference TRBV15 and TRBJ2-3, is DAMVIQNPRYQVTQFGKPVTLSCSQTLNHNVMYWYQQKSSQAPKLLFHYYDKDFNNEADTPDNFQSRRPNTSFCFLDIRSPGLGDTAMYLCATSRDGRRTDTQYFGPGTRLTVL.

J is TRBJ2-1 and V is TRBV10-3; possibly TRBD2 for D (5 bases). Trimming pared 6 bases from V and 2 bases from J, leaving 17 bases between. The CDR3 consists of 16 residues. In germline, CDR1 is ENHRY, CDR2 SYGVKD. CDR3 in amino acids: CAISNSASGAYNEQFF. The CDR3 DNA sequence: TGTGCCATCAGCAACTCGGCCAGCGGAGCCTACAATGAGCAGTTCTTC.

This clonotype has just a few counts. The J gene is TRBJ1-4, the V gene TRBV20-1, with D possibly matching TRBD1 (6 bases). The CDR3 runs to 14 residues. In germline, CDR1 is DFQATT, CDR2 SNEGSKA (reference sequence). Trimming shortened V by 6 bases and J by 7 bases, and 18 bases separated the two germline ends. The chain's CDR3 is CSAQMGARSEKLFF. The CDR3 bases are TGCAGTGCCCAGATGGGGGCGCGGAGTGAAAAACTGTTTTTT.

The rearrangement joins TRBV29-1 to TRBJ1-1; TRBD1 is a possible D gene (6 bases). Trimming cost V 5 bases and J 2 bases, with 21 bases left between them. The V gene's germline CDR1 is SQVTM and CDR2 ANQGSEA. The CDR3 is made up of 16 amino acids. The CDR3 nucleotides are TGCAGCGTTAGGCAACCCTCGGACAGACTAAACACTGAAGCTTTCTTT. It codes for CSVRQPSDRLNTEAFF. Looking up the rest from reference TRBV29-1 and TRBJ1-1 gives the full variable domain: SAVISQKPSRDICQRGTSLTIQCQVDSQVTMMFWYRQQPGQSLTLIATANQGSEATYESGFVIDKFPISRPNLTFSTLTVSNMSPEDSSIYLCSVRQPSDRLNTEAFFGQGTRLTVV.

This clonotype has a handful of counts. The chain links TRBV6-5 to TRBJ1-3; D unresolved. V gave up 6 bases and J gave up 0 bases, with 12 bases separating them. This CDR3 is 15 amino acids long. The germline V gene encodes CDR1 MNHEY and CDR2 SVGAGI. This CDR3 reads CASRPPGDSGNTIYF. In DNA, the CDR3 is TGTGCCAGCAGACCTCCCGGGGACTCTGGAAACACCATATATTTT.

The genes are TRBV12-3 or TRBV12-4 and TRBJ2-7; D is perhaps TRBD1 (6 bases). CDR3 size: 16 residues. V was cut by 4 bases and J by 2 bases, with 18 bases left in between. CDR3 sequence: CASSSHSTGRTYEQYF. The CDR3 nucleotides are TGTGCCAGCAGTTCCCATTCGACAGGCCGTACCTACGAGCAGTACTTC.